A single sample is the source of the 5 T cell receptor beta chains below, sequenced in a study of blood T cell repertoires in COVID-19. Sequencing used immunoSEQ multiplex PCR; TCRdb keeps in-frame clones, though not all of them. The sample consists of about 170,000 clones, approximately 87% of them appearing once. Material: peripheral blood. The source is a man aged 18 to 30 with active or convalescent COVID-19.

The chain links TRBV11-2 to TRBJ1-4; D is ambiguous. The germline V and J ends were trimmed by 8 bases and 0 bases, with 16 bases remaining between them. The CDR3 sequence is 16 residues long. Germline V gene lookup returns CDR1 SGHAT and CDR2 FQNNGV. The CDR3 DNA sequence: TGTGCCAGCCGACCGACACGGATAGCAACTAATGAAAAACTGTTTTTT. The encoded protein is CASRPTRIATNEKLFF.

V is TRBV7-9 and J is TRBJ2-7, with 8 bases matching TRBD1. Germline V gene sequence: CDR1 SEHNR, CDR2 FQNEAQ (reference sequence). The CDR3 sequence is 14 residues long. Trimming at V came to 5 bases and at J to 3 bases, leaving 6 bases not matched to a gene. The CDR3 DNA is TGTGCCAGCAGCCCCCCCAGGGGGCACTACGAGCAGTACTTC. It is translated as CASSPPRGHYEQYF.

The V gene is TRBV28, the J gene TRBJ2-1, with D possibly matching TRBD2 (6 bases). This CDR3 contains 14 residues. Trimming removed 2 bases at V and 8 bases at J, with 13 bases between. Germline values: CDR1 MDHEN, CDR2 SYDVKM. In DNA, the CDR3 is TGTGCCAGCAGTTTAGGAGGGGCGAAGGATGAGCAGTTCTTC. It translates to CASSLGGAKDEQFF.

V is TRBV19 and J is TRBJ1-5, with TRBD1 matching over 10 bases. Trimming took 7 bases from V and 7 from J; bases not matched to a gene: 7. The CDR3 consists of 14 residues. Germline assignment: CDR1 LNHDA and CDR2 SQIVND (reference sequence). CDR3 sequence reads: CASTQGQGWQPQHF. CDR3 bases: TGTGCCAGTACCCAGGGACAGGGGTGGCAGCCCCAGCATTTT. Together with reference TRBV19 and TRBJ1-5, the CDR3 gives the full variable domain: DGGITQSPKYLFRKEGQNVTLSCEQNLNHDAMYWYRQDPGQGLRLIYYSQIVNDFQKGDIAEGYSVSREKKESFPLTVTSAQKNPTAFYLCASTQGQGWQPQHFGDGTRLSIL.

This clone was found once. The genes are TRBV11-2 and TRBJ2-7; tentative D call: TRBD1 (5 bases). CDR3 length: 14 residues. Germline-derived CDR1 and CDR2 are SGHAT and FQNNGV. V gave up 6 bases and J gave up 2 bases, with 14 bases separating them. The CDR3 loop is CASSPRRQPYEQYV. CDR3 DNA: TGTGCCAGCAGTCCCCGCCGACAGCCCTACGAGCAGTACGTC.